A single sample gave rise to the 26 T cell receptor beta chains below, sequenced in a study of blood T cell repertoires in COVID-19. Assay: immunoSEQ multiplex PCR; the TCRdb copy retains only in-frame clones and omits some. The sample consists of 8,000 or so clones, around 70% of them appearing once. The sample consisted of peripheral blood. Source of these receptors: a human donor in a cohort sampled during active COVID-19.

CDR3 sequence reads: CASSPGLGTQFPQPQHF. CDR3 nucleotides: TGTGCCAGCAGCCCAGGATTAGGGACACAATTTCCTCAGCCCCAGCATTTT. The rearrangement links TRBV7-9 to TRBJ1-5; possible D gene TRBD1, 6 bases. Germline CDR1 reads SEHNR; CDR2 reads FQNEAQ (reference sequence). The CDR3 contains 17 residues. V lost 5 bases, J lost 6 bases, and 23 bases lay in between.

By sample fraction, this clone is large. The chain has TRBV10-2 and TRBJ2-7, with a tentative D call TRBD2 (5 bases). This CDR3 has 14 residues. The ends were cut back, 8 bases at V and 4 bases at J, with 18 bases in the middle. The germline V gene encodes CDR1 WSHSY and CDR2 SAAADI. CDR3 sequence: CASATGGSPYEQYF. In DNA, the CDR3 is TGCGCCAGCGCCACGGGTGGGAGTCCGTACGAGCAGTACTTC.

The chain carries TRBV5-8 and TRBJ1-2; no definite D call. With 5 bases removed from V and 4 bases from J, the gap between germline ends came to 21 bases. Germline CDR1 reads SGHTS; CDR2 reads YDEGEE. The CDR3 is made up of 16 amino acids. The CDR3 protein is CASSPKPMTAAYGYTF. The CDR3 bases are TGTGCCAGCAGTCCTAAACCGATGACGGCGGCCTATGGCTACACCTTC.

The CDR3 protein is CASSVGDSNHEQYF. The DNA for the CDR3 is TGTGCCAGCAGCGTAGGGGACAGTAACCACGAGCAGTACTTC. The rearrangement links TRBV9 to TRBJ2-7; 7 bases align to TRBD1. Germline V CDR1 and CDR2: SGDLS, YYNGEE. With 0 bases clipped from V and 5 bases from J, the junction kept 5 bases outside the gene matches. This CDR3 has 14 amino acids.

CDR3 coding DNA: TGTGCCACCAGCAGAGCTACAGGGGTCGAGCAGTACTTC. This encodes CATSRATGVEQYF. The chain has TRBV15 and TRBJ2-7; 7 bases line up with TRBD1. This CDR3 comprises 13 residues. The V segment lost 1 base and the J segment 6 bases; nucleotides outside the gene matches: 3. Germline CDR1 reads LNHNV; CDR2 reads YYDKDF (reference sequence).

The chain couples TRBV27 to TRBJ1-5, with 7 nucleotides matching TRBD1. The CDR3 has 21 amino acids. In germline, CDR1 is MNHEY, CDR2 SMNVEV (reference sequence). J was trimmed by 1 base and V by 5 bases; bases with no gene match: 23. DNA for the CDR3: TGTGCCAGCAGTCTTCGCGGTCGTCGGAGTCAGGGGGTTAAGAGCAATCAGCCCCAGCATTTT. Translation: CASSLRGRRSQGVKSNQPQHF.

This clone turned up a few times. This chain uses TRBV27 with TRBJ2-7; 9 bases are shared with TRBD1. V lost 5 bases, J lost 2 bases, and 4 bases stayed unmatched. CDR1 is MNHEY and CDR2 is SMNVEV in the germline V gene (reference sequence). The CDR3 runs 14 residues. The CDR3: CASSRDRVAYEQYF. In nucleotides, the CDR3 is TGTGCCAGCAGTAGGGACAGGGTCGCCTACGAGCAGTACTTC.

This chain links TRBV28 with TRBJ2-3; D remains unclear. The CDR3 has 15 amino acids. Germline V lookup: CDR1 MDHEN, CDR2 SYDVKM. Trimming removed 2 bases at V and 6 bases at J, with 15 bases between. The CDR3 loop is CASSLITSSRDTQYF. The CDR3 bases are TGTGCCAGCAGTTTAATAACGAGCTCGCGGGATACGCAGTATTTT.

The gene calls are TRBV11-2 and TRBJ2-1, with 11 bases lining up with TRBD2. The CDR3 contains 18 residues. Germline CDR1 SGHAT, CDR2 FQNNGV. The junction had 16 bases not matched to a gene; V was cut back by 5 bases and J by 7 bases. The CDR3 here is CASSNFALTSGSTNEQFF. CDR3 in DNA: TGTGCCAGCAGCAATTTTGCCCTTACTAGCGGGAGTACGAATGAGCAGTTCTTC.

V gene TRBV5-1 combines with J gene TRBJ2-7; a weak D match, TRBD1 (5 bases). Germline lookup yields CDR1 SGHRS and CDR2 YFSETQ. The CDR3 sequence is 15 residues long. The V gene lost 0 bases and the J gene lost 3 bases, with 13 bases spanning the gap. The CDR3: CASSLGGRSHYEQYF. In nucleotides, the CDR3 is TGCGCCAGCAGCTTGGGGGGCCGAAGCCACTACGAGCAGTACTTC.

The chain links TRBV7-8 to TRBJ2-7; D might be TRBD1 (5 bases). The CDR3 has 13 residues. V shed 7 bases and J shed 5 bases, with 15 bases lying between them. Germline CDR1 is SGHVS and CDR2 is FQNEAQ. CDR3 sequence: CASNMSPRDEQYF. CDR3 DNA: TGTGCCAGCAATATGAGTCCCAGGGACGAGCAGTACTTC.

The rearrangement links TRBV24-1 to TRBJ2-5; TRBD2 matches at 8 bases. Germline V gives CDR1 KGHDR, CDR2 SFDVKD. The CDR3 runs to 15 residues. J lost 1 base, V lost 5 bases, and 5 bases had no gene match. CDR3 sequence: CATSVKSGGQETQYF. The CDR3 region has the DNA TGTGCCACCAGTGTAAAAAGCGGGGGCCAAGAGACCCAGTACTTC.

This clone showed up just a few times. The rearrangement links TRBV7-9 to TRBJ2-7; 7 nucleotides agree with TRBD2. V lost 1 base to trimming and J lost 2 bases; unmatched junction nucleotides: 8. The CDR3 loop spans 16 amino acids. Germline CDR1 and CDR2: SEHNR and FQNEAQ (reference sequence). The CDR3 DNA is TGTGCCAGCAGCTTAGAGACTACTAGCGAGACCTACGAGCAGTACTTC. Protein: CASSLETTSETYEQYF.

The J gene is TRBJ2-7, the V gene TRBV7-2; 15 bases agree with TRBD2. V lost 6 bases, J lost 7 bases, and 7 bases stayed unmatched. The CDR3 extends over 15 amino acids. Germline lookup yields CDR1 SGHTA and CDR2 FQGNSA. DNA of the CDR3: TGTGCCAGCAGTCGGACTAGCGGGAGGGCAGAAGAGCAGTACTTC. Its translation is CASSRTSGRAEEQYF.

The chain recombines TRBV4-1 with TRBJ2-1; a possible D gene is TRBD2 (6 bases). This CDR3 has 18 residues. Trimming stripped 1 base from V and 2 bases from J, with 18 bases between. Per the germline V gene, CDR1 is MGHRA and CDR2 is YSYEKL. The CDR3 sequence: CASSQVEGIAAPYNEQFF. The CDR3 DNA follows: TGCGCCAGCAGCCAAGTAGAGGGCATAGCGGCCCCCTACAATGAGCAGTTCTTC.

The chain uses TRBV12-5 and TRBJ2-7; D not resolved. The ends were cut back, 5 bases at V and 7 bases at J, with 9 bases in the middle. There are 11 residues in the CDR3. CDR1 and CDR2 (germline): LGHNT, FRNRAP. The CDR3 DNA follows: TGTGCTAGTGGTGTTTTGGAGGAGCAGTACTTC. It is translated as CASGVLEEQYF.

V usage is TRBV3-1 (or the pseudogene TRBV3-2) and J usage is TRBJ2-2; 11 nucleotides match TRBD2. V lost 4 bases to trimming and J lost 5 bases; unmatched junction nucleotides: 6. There are 16 residues in the CDR3. Per the germline V gene, CDR1 is LGHDT and CDR2 is YNNKEL (reference sequence). The CDR3 region is CASSLAGGPHTGELFF. CDR3 bases: TGTGCCAGCAGCCTAGCGGGAGGGCCTCATACCGGGGAGCTGTTTTTT.

The gene calls are TRBV19 and TRBJ1-2; no clear D gene. The V end was cut by 8 bases, the J end by 8 bases, with 21 bases between. The CDR3 runs 14 residues. Germline V gives CDR1 LNHDA, CDR2 SQIVND (reference sequence). CDR3 bases: TGTGCCAGTCTGAATGGGCCGGGGAGTGTAGGCTACACCTTC. Translating gives CASLNGPGSVGYTF.

V usage is TRBV4-2 and J usage is TRBJ2-3; 14 bases match TRBD2. The CDR3 is 17 residues long. The ends lost 1 base at V and 4 bases at J; junction bases unmatched: 4. Germline lookup yields CDR1 LGHNA and CDR2 YNFKEQ. The CDR3 spells CASSQGLAGGPSDTQYF. In DNA, the CDR3 is TGTGCCAGCAGCCAAGGACTAGCGGGAGGGCCCTCAGATACGCAGTATTTT.

The chain uses TRBV28 and TRBJ2-3; D perhaps matches TRBD2 (5 bases). This CDR3 contains 13 residues. Looked up from germline, CDR1 is MDHEN and CDR2 is SYDVKM. V was clipped by 6 bases and J by 4 bases, with 11 bases between them. CDR3 nucleotide sequence: TGTGCCAGCAGGCCGACTAATTCAGATACGCAGTATTTT. Translating gives CASRPTNSDTQYF.

The gene calls are TRBV6-5 and TRBJ1-1; tentatively, D is TRBD1 (5 bases). This CDR3 comprises 14 residues. V shed 2 bases and J shed 2 bases, with 9 bases lying between them. Germline values: CDR1 MNHEY, CDR2 SVGAGI. The CDR3 loop reads CASSYLDINTEAFF. The DNA for the CDR3 is TGTGCCAGCAGTTACCTGGACATCAACACTGAAGCTTTCTTT.

The chain links TRBV28 to TRBJ2-7, with a weak D call TRBD2 (5 bases). V dropped 5 bases and J dropped 1 base, with 18 bases sitting between them. The CDR3 runs to 16 residues. The germline CDR1 and CDR2 sequences are MDHEN and SYDVKM. CDR3 coding DNA: TGTGCCAGCAGTCTCCCAGGACGGGATGCATCCTACGAGCAGTACTTC. It translates to CASSLPGRDASYEQYF.

The CDR3 region is CASSLVSGTDWAPQHF. The CDR3 region has the DNA TGTGCCAGCAGCTTAGTTTCCGGGACAGATTGGGCGCCCCAGCATTTT. This chain joins TRBV7-9 and TRBJ1-5; TRBD1 matches at 7 bases. Germline V gene lookup returns CDR1 SEHNR and CDR2 FQNEAQ (reference sequence). The CDR3 length is 16 residues. V shed 1 base, J shed 9 bases, and the junction held 12 bases outside the gene matches.

The rearrangement links TRBV28 to TRBJ1-3; a possible D gene is TRBD1 (6 bases). V was shortened by 5 bases and J by 5 bases, with 13 bases between the two germline ends. The CDR3 sequence is 14 residues long. Per germline, CDR1 MDHEN and CDR2 SYDVKM. The CDR3 region has the DNA TGTGCCAGCAGTCAACAGGGTCATAGAAACACCATATATTTT. It specifies CASSQQGHRNTIYF.

This chain links TRBV28 with TRBJ2-1; 10 bases fit TRBD2. The germline CDR1 and CDR2 sequences are MDHEN and SYDVKM. The CDR3 is 17 residues long. V lost 7 bases and J lost 7; bases outside the gene matches: 16. The CDR3 region has the DNA TGTGCCAGCAACGAACTGGGCCTAGCGGGAGATAGGAATGAGCAGTTCTTC. Residues: CASNELGLAGDRNEQFF.

V and J are TRBV9 and TRBJ2-7, with 10 bases matching TRBD2. This CDR3 is 15 amino acids long. Germline CDR1 and CDR2: SGDLS and YYNGEE. Germline trimming cut 4 bases from V and 1 base from J; bases unmatched to any gene: 5. The CDR3: CASSPHSGRSYEQYF. As DNA, the CDR3 is TGTGCCAGCAGCCCACATAGCGGGAGGTCCTACGAGCAGTACTTC.